The TCR beta chain under discussion was sequenced for a study of shared clonotypes between healthy human individuals. Across the whole study: Each donor had three CD4 naive, three CD4 memory, two CD8 naive and one CD8 memory plate.

Generated by immunoSEQ multiplex PCR, the TCRdb table keeps only in-frame clones and is missing some. The data contain over a million clones, approximately 97% of them singletons. Trimming shortened V by 0 bases and J by 0 bases, and 6 bases separated the two germline ends. There are 14 residues in the CDR3. Germline V gene lookup returns CDR1 SGHRS and CDR2 YFSETQ. The chain employs TRBV5-1 and TRBJ1-1; unclear D gene. Sequenced input: naive CD4+ T cells sorted from blood. Subset in this sample: CD45RA+ positively selected. This TCR was recovered from a man aged 25-45 years in good health. In DNA, the CDR3 is TGCGCCAGCAGCTTGGCTTTCATGAACACTGAAGCTTTCTTT. Translation gives CASSLAFMNTEAFF.